Sequencing of this T cell receptor beta chain was carried out in a study of human T cells and chemical hapten exposure. In the study overall: TCR yields per sample varied mostly from small pooled library volume differences.

This sample's time point: patch test 1, 2 weeks after DPC sensitization. The treatment denotes: therapeutic diphenylcyclopropenone sensitization with weekly scalp DPC. The drawing of blood occurred before each patch test was applied. With respect to this clonotype: Its antigen is not known.

Via MiXCR, TCRdb re-called the RACE reads, giving one row per CDR3 protein. In the table there are fewer than 500,000 distinct CDR3 sequences, about 4.4% of which are singletons. Study conclusions and caveats: A positive correlation with patch test score was found for PT1 expanded TCR counts.

V was pared by 3 bases and J by 3 bases, with 5 bases of the junction left unmatched. Germline assignment: CDR1 DFQATT and CDR2 SNEGSKA (reference sequence). The CDR3 runs 14 residues. The sequences come from whole blood, collected in connection with sensitization to the hapten diphenylcyclopropenone (DPC). V usage is TRBV20-1 and J usage is TRBJ2-7, with TRBD2 identical over 10 bases. This clonotype was sampled from a woman in her forties or fifties with alopecia areata. Some clones in this sample may be carry-over from other donors' samples. In nucleotides, the CDR3 is TGCAGTGCTAGCATACTAGCGGGGAACTACGAGCAGTACTTC. Protein product: CSASILAGNYEQYF.